The 10 T cell receptor beta chains below come from one sample, sequenced in a study of T cells after posttransplantation cyclophosphamide. Profiled with immunoSEQ multiplex PCR; TCRdb holds only in-frame clones, not every one. Counted here are tens of thousands of clones, approximately 98% occurring once; the ten biggest clones make up 0.16%. The naive gate required viable CD3+CD4+ or CD3+CD8+ cells with CCR7+CD45RA+CD45RO-CD95-CD27+CD28+ phenotype. The sequencing input was naive CD4+ T cells sorted from PBMCs. These receptors all stem from a man between 35 and 55 years old in good health, CMV-negative, and a related stem cell transplant donor.

This chain links TRBV7-2 with TRBJ1-2; D unclear. With 5 bases removed from V and 4 bases from J, the gap between germline ends came to 11 bases. The CDR3 spans 13 residues. Germline loops: CDR1 SGHTA, CDR2 FQGNSA. The CDR3 coding sequence is TGTGCCAGCAGCCCCCGGACTATCTATGGCTACACCTTC. This sequence encodes CASSPRTIYGYTF.

The chain employs TRBV10-3 and TRBJ1-4, with D perhaps matching TRBD1 (5 bases). CDR3 size: 15 residues. Between the trimmed V and J ends, which lost 6 bases and 3 bases, there was a span of 14 bases. Germline CDR1 ENHRY, CDR2 SYGVKD. Written as DNA, the CDR3 is TGTGCCATCAGGCGCAGGGAATCGGCTAATGAAAAACTGTTTTTT. Residues: CAIRRRESANEKLFF.

The V gene is TRBV28, the J gene TRBJ2-2; 8 bases match TRBD2. The V gene end was trimmed by 8 bases and the J gene end by 5 bases; junction bases not matched to a gene: 10. The CDR3 runs 15 residues. Looked up from germline, CDR1 is MDHEN and CDR2 is SYDVKM. CDR3 nucleotide sequence: TGTGCCAGCTCCTCGGCGGGAGGAGGGACCGGGGAGCTGTTTTTT. This sequence encodes CASSSAGGGTGELFF.

In DNA, the CDR3 is TGCGCCAGCAGGCAAACGGTGAACACCGGGGAGCTGTTTTTT. Translated, it gives CASRQTVNTGELFF. The chain combines TRBV5-1 with TRBJ2-2, with D hard to call. This CDR3 has 14 amino acids. The germline V and J ends were trimmed by 5 bases and 1 base, with 9 bases remaining between them. The V gene's germline CDR1 is SGHRS and CDR2 YFSETQ.

The chain couples TRBV7-9 to TRBJ2-2, with TRBD2 matching 11 bases. V trimming: 4 bases; J trimming: 6 bases; junction bases outside the gene matches: 10. CDR1 is SEHNR, CDR2 FQNEAQ, per germline (reference sequence). The CDR3 covers 17 residues. The CDR3 DNA reads as TGTGCCAGCAGCTCACCGCGGACTAGCGGGTTCCCCGGGGAGCTGTTTTTT. It specifies CASSSPRTSGFPGELFF.

This chain joins TRBV2 and TRBJ1-5; 9 nucleotides agree with TRBD1. The CDR3 totals 15 residues. Germline V lookup: CDR1 SNHLY, CDR2 FYNNEI. The trim removed 6 bases at V and 5 bases at J, leaving 8 bases unmatched. This CDR3 is CASRLRDRVDQPQHF. The DNA of the CDR3 is TGTGCCAGCAGGCTCCGGGACAGGGTAGATCAGCCCCAGCATTTT.

The chain uses TRBV6-1 and TRBJ2-7; 7 nucleotides line up with TRBD1. V shed 0 bases, J shed 3 bases, and the junction held 5 bases outside the gene matches. Germline-derived CDR1 and CDR2 are MNHNS and SASEGT. The CDR3 runs 15 residues. The CDR3 region is CASSEAPRGFYEQYF. The CDR3 DNA follows: TGTGCCAGCAGTGAAGCGCCCAGGGGGTTCTACGAGCAGTACTTC.

This clone occurred once. This chain connects TRBV5-1 to TRBJ2-3, with TRBD2 identical over 14 bases. CDR3 size: 17 residues. CDR1 is SGHRS and CDR2 is YFSETQ in the germline V gene. The V segment lost 1 base and the J segment 5 bases; nucleotides outside the gene matches: 6. For the CDR3, the DNA is TGCGCCAGCAGCTTGACGACTAGCGGGAGGGCCCAAGATACGCAGTATTTT. It codes for CASSLTTSGRAQDTQYF.

This clone appeared once. The chain combines TRBV6-1 with TRBJ1-5, with TRBD1 identical over 10 bases. Germline V gene lookup returns CDR1 MNHNS and CDR2 SASEGT. This CDR3 has 15 amino acids. The V gene end was trimmed by 4 bases and the J gene end by 7 bases; junction bases not matched to a gene: 7. CDR3 protein: CASSVAGTGEQPQHF. The CDR3 nucleotides read TGTGCCAGCAGTGTCGCCGGGACAGGGGAGCAGCCCCAGCATTTT.

The chain combines TRBV2 with TRBJ1-5, with a weak D call TRBD1 (6 bases). Per the germline V gene, CDR1 is SNHLY and CDR2 is FYNNEI. Deletions cut 4 bases from V and 6 bases from J, with 13 bases between. The CDR3 runs 14 residues. In DNA, the CDR3 is TGTGCCAGCAGTGGGCAGGGGTCAGCTCAGCCCCAGCATTTT. Translating it yields CASSGQGSAQPQHF.